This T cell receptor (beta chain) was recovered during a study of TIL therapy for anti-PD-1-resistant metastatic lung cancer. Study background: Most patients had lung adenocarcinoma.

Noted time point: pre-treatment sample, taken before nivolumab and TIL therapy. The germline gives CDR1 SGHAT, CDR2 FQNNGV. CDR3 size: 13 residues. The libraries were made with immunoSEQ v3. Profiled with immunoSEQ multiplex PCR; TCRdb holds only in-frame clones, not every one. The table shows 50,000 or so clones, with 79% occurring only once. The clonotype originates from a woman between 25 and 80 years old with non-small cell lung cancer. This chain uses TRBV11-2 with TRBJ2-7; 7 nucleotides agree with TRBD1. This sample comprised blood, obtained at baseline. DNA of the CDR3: TGTGCCAGCAGCTTCACTTTTGGACAGGTGCCCATGGTC. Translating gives CASSFTFGQVPMV.